This T cell receptor (beta chain) was documented in a study of blood T cell repertoires in COVID-19 (TCRdb year 2020). Some background on the complete study: The collaborator samples originated in the United States, Italy and Spain and spanned the acute and convalescent phases of COVID-19. The prospective study material was composed of cDNA or gDNA derived from T cells, B-cell-depleted T cells, or PBMCs. The dataset comprised deeply sampled blood TCRbeta repertoires from subjects exposed to, actively infected with, or recovered from COVID-19. The repertoires were released in a freely available public database intended as a resource for research on the immune response to SARS-CoV-2. Samples came from the ongoing ImmuneRACE study (first 160 participants) plus 1,254 subjects from 6 global collaborators. Sample metadata almost always included a de-identified subject ID, COVID-19 status, age in years and sex. Where available, HLA class I and class II types were obtained from metadata supplied by the sample provider rather than from assay-based typing.

A word on this clone: The clone's antigen remains unknown. Base qualities are not provided; no much larger clone lies one nucleotide away.

V and J are trimmed by 0 bases and 7 bases, and the gene matches miss 7 bases of the junction. CDR1 and CDR2 were assigned from the germline V gene (reference sequence) as LNHNV and YYDKDF. From its cysteine to its phenylalanine, the CDR3 spans 15 amino acids. Left in the record is the CDR3 DNA by itself, 45 bases read in frame from the first base. The immunoSEQ Assay, a bias-controlled multiplex PCR, was used to amplify TCRbeta CDR3 regions from genomic DNA. The published analysis was carried out like this. Within the assay, amplification of reference gene primers was used to estimate how many nucleated cells each sample contained. To quantify the absolute abundance of each unique TCRbeta CDR3 rearrangement, sequence reads were collapsed and filtered. Productive Simpson clonality was computed per sample as the square root of Simpson's diversity index over productive rearrangements. TCRdb re-hosts the immuneACCESS table, in-frame sequences only. Its copies lack some clones; in the studies checked, an unresolved V gene accounts for under half of them, and the cause for the rest is not known. Clone size and the V and J calls come from that table; the DNA yielded D and trimming. This sample is represented by about 220,000 clones; 75% to 90% of them were singletons. Around 0.7% of the sample is taken by the ten largest.

Study-level results and caveats: The quantity of clinical and demographic metadata differed by source and by participant and was supplied without curation.

The collaborating institutions used their own protocols to collect whole blood in K2EDTA tubes. Collaborator samples were shipped for TCRbeta analysis as frozen whole blood, isolated PBMCs, or DNA extracted from either sample type. The receptor chain draws on TRBV15 and TRBJ1-1; a stretch of 8 junction bases matches TRBD1. Sample: peripheral blood. The sequence came from a man in his forties with acute or convalescent COVID-19. This receptor has the CDR3 CATSRDPSGGLEAFF. The sequenced DNA is TGTGCCACCAGCAGAGATCCCTCAGGGGGCCTTGAAGCTTTCTTT.